The sequence of this T cell receptor (beta chain) was determined in a study of T cell changes during pregnancy in multiple sclerosis. The J segment lost 7 bases and the V segment lost 5 bases, leaving 13 bases of the junction unmatched. The germline V gene has CDR1 SEHNR and CDR2 FQNEAQ (reference sequence). This CDR3 has 16 amino acids. The assay was immunoSEQ multiplex PCR, and TCRdb's table has in-frame clones only and misses some. Seen here are over 65,000 clones, about 89% observed once, and the top ten hold under 3%. The sequencing used peripheral blood, collected in the first trimester of pregnancy. This clonotype originated in a female donor with multiple sclerosis, enrolled in a pregnancy study. The chain combines TRBV7-9 with TRBJ2-2; 7 bases are shared with TRBD1. The CDR3 DNA is TGTGCCAGCAGCCCTCGACTCACAGGGGCTGGCGGGGAGCTGTTTTTT. It translates to CASSPRLTGAGGELFF.